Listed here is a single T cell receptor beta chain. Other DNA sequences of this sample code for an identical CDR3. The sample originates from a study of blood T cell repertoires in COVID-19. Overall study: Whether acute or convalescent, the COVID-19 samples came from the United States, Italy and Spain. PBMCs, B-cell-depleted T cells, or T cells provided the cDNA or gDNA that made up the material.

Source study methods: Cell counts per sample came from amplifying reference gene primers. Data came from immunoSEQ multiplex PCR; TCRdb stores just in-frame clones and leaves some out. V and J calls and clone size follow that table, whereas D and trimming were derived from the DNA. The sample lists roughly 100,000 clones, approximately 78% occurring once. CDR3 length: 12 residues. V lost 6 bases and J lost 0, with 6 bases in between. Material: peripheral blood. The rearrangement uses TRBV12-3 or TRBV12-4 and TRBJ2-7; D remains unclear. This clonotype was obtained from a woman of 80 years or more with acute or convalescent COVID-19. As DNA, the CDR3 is TGTGCCAGCAGCCCCAGCTCCTACGAGCAGTACTTC. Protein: CASSPSSYEQYF.